The T cell receptor (beta chain) described here comes from a study of human T cells and chemical hapten exposure (dated by TCRdb to the early 2020s). Concerning the study at large: For sensitization, 2% DPC in acetone was applied to a 2 cm by 2 cm area of upper inner arm skin. The patient cohort, mostly female, included alopecia areata with under or over 50% scalp involvement, alopecia totalis and alopecia universalis. Libraries were pooled for sequencing, and per-sample TCR yields varied mainly because of small differences in library volumes within the pool. This study followed changes in the peripheral blood TCR repertoire in vivo during primary and secondary sensitization of alopecia patients to the hapten diphenylcyclopropenone (DPC). Patch testing was done on the upper back using Finn chambers containing 0.01% DPC, and results were scored after 6 days according to International Contact Dermatitis Research Group standards. Throughout the roughly 25-week study period, patients were also given weekly therapeutic DPC doses on the scalp. Roughly 30 alopecia patients gave blood for TCR sequencing at one to four time points (pre-sensitization, 2, 6 and 24 weeks). Blood samples were taken from patients before sensitization (week 0) and then at 2, 6 and about 24 weeks after DPC sensitization. The full study reports these points: Significantly more large CDR3 similarity clusters were formed by expanded TCRs than by pre-sensitization or healthy control sets, consistent with antigen-driven responses. Repeated subsampling changed both the strength of the expansion versus patch-test correlation and the threshold at which that correlation became significant. DPC sensitization did not change how many TCRs were above 1 in 1000 frequency, and no evidence was found of alterations in global repertoire structure. Patch test score correlated positively with the number of PT1 expanded TCRs, reaching significance at thresholds 8, 16 and 32 but not at 4. Alopecia, a presumed autoimmune disease, was present in all patients, so the immune response of the patients might differ from that of healthy individuals.

This clonotype was detected many times. Its specific antigen is unknown. There are no base qualities to consult, and no much larger clone falls within one base. The time point label, as the study defines it: pre-sensitization, week 0. The label giving this sample's treatment or condition can be read as: therapeutic diphenylcyclopropenone sensitization with weekly scalp DPC. At each patch-test visit, blood was drawn before the patch test was applied. Patients were considered eligible if aged 18 to 70, diagnosed with alopecia and deemed suitable for DPC therapy, and patients were excluded if pregnant. Unfractionated whole blood was collected in Tempus Blood RNA tubes, and total RNA was extracted from that blood. Library generation was performed with RACE. Sequenced using a NextSeq 500. Library preparation attached unique molecular identifiers to individual cDNA molecules for quantitative, reproducible TCR counting. Each blood RNA sample was used to sequence both TCR alpha and TCR beta chains. In the source study's methods: Samples had a median of roughly 99,000 TCRs, with a range from 23,224 to 690,600. The Decombinator software suite was used to annotate V, J and CDR3 in the TCR reads. To make PS versus PT1 abundance plots, every sample was subsampled to the same number of TCRs (28,000). Expanded TCRs were defined as absent before sensitization and observed at least eight times at the 2-week time point. In-frame beta chains were kept once TCRdb had trimmed the public reads at Q25 with fastp and called clones with MiXCR. Identical CDR3 protein sequences are pooled into one entry, listed with their most common genes and DNA. The V and J calls and clone size come from TCRdb's table, not from the authors' own analysis. The table for this sample lists under 65,000 distinct CDR3 sequences; over 8% of them were counted only once. Of the sample, more than 13% is held by the ten largest clones.

The cysteine opens and the phenylalanine closes a CDR3 of 14 amino acids. The kept DNA is CDR3 alone, 42 bases in frame from the first base. V was cut back by 3 bases and J by 2 bases, leaving a gap of 8 bases between them. The germline V gene (reference sequence) provides CDR1 SEHNR and CDR2 FQNEAQ. The receptor chain draws on TRBV7-9 and TRBJ1-5; the D gene remains uncertain. The TCR sequence derives from a middle-aged woman with alopecia areata. Some clones in this sample may be carry-over from other donors' samples. Here the sequenced sample was whole blood, taken in connection with sensitization to the hapten diphenylcyclopropenone (DPC). The DNA sequence follows: TGTGCCAGCAGCTTTGACGGGGGCAATCAGCCCCAGCATTTT. This yields the protein CASSFDGGNQPQHF.